Each of the 11 T cell receptor beta chains below was sequenced from the same sample in a study of Ad26.COV2.S vaccination and SARS-CoV-2 variants. Assay used: immunoSEQ multiplex PCR; TCRdb lists only in-frame clones, some missing. The data show over 400,000 clones, approximately 92% seen once. Sample treatment: some 20 received Ad26.COV2.S at low or high dose, single or two shots; a few received placebo; per-sample allocation not given. On day 63 after the first injection, vaccine and placebo recipients gave samples. The sequencing used peripheral blood, collected in a trial of Ad26.COV2.S vaccine versus placebo. The receptors were gathered from a person between 18 and 65 years old who received the Ad26.COV2.S COVID-19 vaccine or a placebo.

The rearrangement uses TRBV23-1 and TRBJ2-7, with 11 nucleotides matching TRBD1. TRBV23-1 is given ORF status, its function remaining uncertain. CDR3 length equals 14 residues. With 6 bases clipped from V and 7 bases from J, the junction kept 8 bases outside the gene matches. In nucleotides, the CDR3 is TGCGCCAGCAGCCGGGACAGGGGGGTGGGTGAGCAGTACTTC. It is translated as CASSRDRGVGEQYF.

This chain connects TRBV5-1 to TRBJ2-3, with no clear D. Looked up from germline, CDR1 is SGHRS and CDR2 is YFSETQ. This CDR3 has 13 residues. The V end lost 1 base, the J end lost 4 bases, and 7 bases lay between the germline ends. CDR3 amino acids: CASSLSGADTQYF. In nucleotides, the CDR3 is TGCGCCAGCAGCTTGTCGGGTGCAGATACGCAGTATTTT.

The V call is TRBV18, the J call TRBJ2-3; 8 bases line up with TRBD2. V shed 3 bases and J 1 base; nucleotides not matched to a gene: 6. CDR1 is KGHSH, CDR2 LQKENI, per germline. This CDR3 contains 16 residues. CDR3 coding DNA: TGTGCCAGCTCACCGACAGCGGGGGTGGGCACAGATACGCAGTATTTT. Its translation is CASSPTAGVGTDTQYF.

The rearrangement uses TRBV7-2 and TRBJ2-3; 14 bases map to TRBD2. V lost 5 bases, J lost 8 bases, and 6 bases stayed unmatched. Germline CDR1 and CDR2: SGHTA and FQGNSA. This CDR3 is built from 15 residues. The CDR3: CASSVGTSGGTTQYF. In nucleotides, the CDR3 is TGTGCCAGCAGCGTAGGGACTAGCGGGGGCACTACGCAGTATTTT.

This clone was found once. This rearrangement joins TRBV28 to TRBJ1-5; weak D call: TRBD1 (5 bases). Germline CDR1 MDHEN, CDR2 SYDVKM. The CDR3 totals 12 residues. V lost 6 bases and J lost 16, with 19 bases in between. Here the CDR3 DNA reads TGTGCCAGCAGCTCCTGGGCGGGGGGTGAACATTTT. The encoded protein is CASSSWAGGEHF. Looking up the rest from reference TRBV28 and TRBJ1-5 gives the full variable domain: DVKVTQSSRYLVKRTGEKVFLECVQDMDHENMFWYRQDPGLGLRLIYFSYDVKMKEKGDIPEGYSVSREKKERFSLILESASTNQTSMYLCASSSWAGGEHFGDGTRLSIL.

This chain links TRBV6-6 with TRBJ1-5, with 9 bases matching TRBD1. Germline CDR1 is MNHNY and CDR2 is SVGAGI (reference sequence). V dropped 7 bases and J dropped 14; count of bases not matched to a gene: 9. The CDR3 contains 12 residues. The CDR3, as DNA: TGTGCCAGCATGTCCGGACAGGGGATTGAGCATTTT. Its protein product is CASMSGQGIEHF.

This chain uses TRBV6-5 with TRBJ2-2; D perhaps matches TRBD1 (6 bases). Deletions cut 4 bases from V and 4 bases from J, with 13 bases between. This CDR3 comprises 15 residues. Looked up from germline, CDR1 is MNHEY and CDR2 is SVGAGI. The CDR3 protein is CASSSQGEVTGELFF. The CDR3, as DNA: TGTGCCAGCAGTTCACAGGGTGAGGTCACCGGGGAGCTGTTTTTT.

This chain uses TRBV5-4 with TRBJ2-7; the D gene is possibly TRBD2 (5 bases). Trimming took 0 bases from V and 2 from J, leaving 9 bases between them. The CDR3 consists of 14 residues. Germline V CDR1 and CDR2: SGHNT, YYREEE (reference sequence). For the CDR3, the DNA is TGTGCCAGCAGCTTGGAACTAGAGACCTACGAGCAGTACTTC. Its protein product is CASSLELETYEQYF.

The chain carries TRBV24-1 and TRBJ1-2; D is ambiguous. The CDR3 is made up of 10 amino acids. The V end lost 6 bases, the J end lost 7 bases, and 5 bases lay between the germline ends. From germline, CDR1 is KGHDR and CDR2 SFDVKD. CDR3 residues: CATSLGGYTF. CDR3 sequence (DNA): TGTGCCACCAGTTTAGGTGGCTACACCTTC.

Written as DNA, the CDR3 is TGTGCCAGCGCGACTAGCGGGGGGGTGCAAGAGACCCAGTACTTC. Translating it yields CASATSGGVQETQYF. V usage is TRBV28 and J usage is TRBJ2-5, with TRBD2 identical over 14 bases. The germline V gene has CDR1 MDHEN and CDR2 SYDVKM. V lost 8 bases, J lost 2 bases, and 4 bases stayed unmatched. The CDR3 extends over 15 amino acids.

This clone occurred once. CDR3 in amino acids: CATSRETTGTYGYTF. DNA for the CDR3: TGTGCCACCAGCAGAGAAACCACAGGGACCTATGGCTACACCTTC. The V and J genes are TRBV15 and TRBJ1-2; possibly TRBD1 for D (6 bases). Germline values: CDR1 LNHNV, CDR2 YYDKDF (reference sequence). V gave up 0 bases and J gave up 4 bases, with 12 bases separating them. The CDR3 has 15 amino acids.